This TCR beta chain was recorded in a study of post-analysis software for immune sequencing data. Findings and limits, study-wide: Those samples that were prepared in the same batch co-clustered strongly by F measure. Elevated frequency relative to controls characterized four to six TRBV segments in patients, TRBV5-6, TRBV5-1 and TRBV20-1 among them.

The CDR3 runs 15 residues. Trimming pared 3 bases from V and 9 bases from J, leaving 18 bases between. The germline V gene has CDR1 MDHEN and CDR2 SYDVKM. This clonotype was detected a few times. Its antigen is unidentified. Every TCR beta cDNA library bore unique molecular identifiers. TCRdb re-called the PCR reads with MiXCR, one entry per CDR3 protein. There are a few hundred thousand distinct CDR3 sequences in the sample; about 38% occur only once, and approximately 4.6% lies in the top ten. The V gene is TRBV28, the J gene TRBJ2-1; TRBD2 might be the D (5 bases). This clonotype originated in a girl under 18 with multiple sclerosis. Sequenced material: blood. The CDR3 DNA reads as TGTGCCAGCAGTTTGGTCGGGATTAGTGTTGGTGAGCAGTTCTTC. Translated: CASSLVGISVGEQFF.